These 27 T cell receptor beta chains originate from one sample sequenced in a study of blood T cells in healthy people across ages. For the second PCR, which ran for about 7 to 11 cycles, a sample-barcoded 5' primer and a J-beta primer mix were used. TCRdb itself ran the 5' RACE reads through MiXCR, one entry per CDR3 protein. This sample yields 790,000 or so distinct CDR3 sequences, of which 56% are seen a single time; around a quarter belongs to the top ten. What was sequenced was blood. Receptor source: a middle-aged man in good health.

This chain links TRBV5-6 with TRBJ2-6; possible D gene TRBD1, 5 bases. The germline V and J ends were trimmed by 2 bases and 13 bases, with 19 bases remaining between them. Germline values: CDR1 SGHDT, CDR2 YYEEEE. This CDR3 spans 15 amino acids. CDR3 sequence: CASSFLTDTIGVLTF. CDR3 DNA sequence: TGTGCCAGCAGCTTCCTAACGGACACTATCGGGGTCCTGACTTTC.

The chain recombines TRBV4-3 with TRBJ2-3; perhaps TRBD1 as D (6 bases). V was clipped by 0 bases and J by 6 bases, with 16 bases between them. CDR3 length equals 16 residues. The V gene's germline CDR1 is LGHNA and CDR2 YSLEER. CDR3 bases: TGCGCCAGCAGCCAAGATCGTACAGGGCTGGGGGATACGCAGTATTTT. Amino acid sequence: CASSQDRTGLGDTQYF.

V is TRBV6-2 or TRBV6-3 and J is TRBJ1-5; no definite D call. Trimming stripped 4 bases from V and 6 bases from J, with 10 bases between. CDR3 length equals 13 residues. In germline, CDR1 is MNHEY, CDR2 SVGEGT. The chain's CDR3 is CASSSGLSQPQHF. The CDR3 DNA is TGTGCCAGCAGTTCCGGTTTAAGTCAGCCCCAGCATTTT.

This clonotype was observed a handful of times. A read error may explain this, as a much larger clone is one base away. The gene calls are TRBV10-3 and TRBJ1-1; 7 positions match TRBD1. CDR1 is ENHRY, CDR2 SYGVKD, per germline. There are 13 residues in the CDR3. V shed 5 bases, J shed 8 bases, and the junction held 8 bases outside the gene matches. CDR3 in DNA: TGTGCCATCAGTCGCGACACAGGGGCCGAAGCTTTCTTT. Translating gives CAISRDTGAEAFF.

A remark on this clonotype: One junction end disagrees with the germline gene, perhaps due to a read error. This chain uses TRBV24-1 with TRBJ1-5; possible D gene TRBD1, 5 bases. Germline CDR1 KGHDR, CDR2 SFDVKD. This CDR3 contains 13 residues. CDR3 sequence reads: CATAGLANQPQHF. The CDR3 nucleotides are TGCGCCACGGCGGGACTTGCAAATCAGCCCCAGCATTTT.

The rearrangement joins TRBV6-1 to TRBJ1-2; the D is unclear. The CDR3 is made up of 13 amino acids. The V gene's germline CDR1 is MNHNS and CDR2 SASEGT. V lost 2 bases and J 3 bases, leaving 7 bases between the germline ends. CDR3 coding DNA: TGTGCCAGCAGTGAAAGGGAGCACTATGGCTACACCTTC. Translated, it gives CASSEREHYGYTF.

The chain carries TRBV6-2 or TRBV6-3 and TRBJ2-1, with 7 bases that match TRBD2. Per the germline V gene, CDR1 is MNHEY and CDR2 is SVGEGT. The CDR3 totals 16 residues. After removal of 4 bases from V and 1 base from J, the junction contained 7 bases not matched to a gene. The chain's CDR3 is CASSFSGGGSYNEQFF. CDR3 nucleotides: TGTGCCAGCAGTTTCTCGGGAGGAGGGTCCTACAATGAGCAGTTCTTC.

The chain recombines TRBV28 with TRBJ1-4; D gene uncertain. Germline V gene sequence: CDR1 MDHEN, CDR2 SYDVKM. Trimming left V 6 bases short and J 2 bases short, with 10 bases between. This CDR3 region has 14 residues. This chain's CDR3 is CASSPAETNEKLFF. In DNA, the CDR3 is TGTGCCAGCAGCCCCGCGGAGACTAATGAAAAACTGTTTTTT. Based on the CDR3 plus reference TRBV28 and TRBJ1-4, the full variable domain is DVKVTQSSRYLVKRTGEKVFLECVQDMDHENMFWYRQDPGLGLRLIYFSYDVKMKEKGDIPEGYSVSREKKERFSLILESASTNQTSMYLCASSPAETNEKLFFGSGTQLSVL.

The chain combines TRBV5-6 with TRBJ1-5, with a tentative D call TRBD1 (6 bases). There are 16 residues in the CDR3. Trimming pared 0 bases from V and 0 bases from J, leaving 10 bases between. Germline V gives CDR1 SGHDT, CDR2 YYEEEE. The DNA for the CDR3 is TGTGCCAGCAGCTTGGGGACAGTCCCTAGCAATCAGCCCCAGCATTTT. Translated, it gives CASSLGTVPSNQPQHF.

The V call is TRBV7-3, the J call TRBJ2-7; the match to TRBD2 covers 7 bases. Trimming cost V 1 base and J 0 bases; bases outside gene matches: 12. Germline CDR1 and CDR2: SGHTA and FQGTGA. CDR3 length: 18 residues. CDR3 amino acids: CASSLIPVGGDTSYEQYF. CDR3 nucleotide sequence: TGTGCCAGCAGCTTAATTCCCGTGGGGGGGGATACCTCCTACGAGCAGTACTTC.

CDR3 DNA sequence: TGTGCCAGCAGTTTTTCCGGGGGAGGGACCTACGAGCAGTACTTC. It yields the protein CASSFSGGGTYEQYF. The genes are TRBV3-1 and TRBJ2-7; 7 bases are shared with TRBD2. This CDR3 spans 15 amino acids. Germline V gene data show CDR1 as LGHDT and CDR2 as YNNKEL (reference sequence). The junction had 10 bases not matched to a gene; V was cut back by 6 bases and J by 2 bases.

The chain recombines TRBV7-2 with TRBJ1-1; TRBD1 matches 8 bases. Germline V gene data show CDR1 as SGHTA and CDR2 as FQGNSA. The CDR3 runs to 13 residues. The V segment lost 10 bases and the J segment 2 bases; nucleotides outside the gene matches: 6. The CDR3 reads CATAGGPNTEAFF. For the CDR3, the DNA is TGTGCCACTGCAGGGGGCCCAAACACTGAAGCTTTCTTT. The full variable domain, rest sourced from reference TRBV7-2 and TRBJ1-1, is GAGVSQSPSNKVTEKGKDVELRCDPISGHTALYWYRQSLGQGLEFLIYFQGNSAPDKSGLPSDRFSAERTGGSVSTLTIQRTQQEDSAVYLCATAGGPNTEAFFGQGTRLTVV.

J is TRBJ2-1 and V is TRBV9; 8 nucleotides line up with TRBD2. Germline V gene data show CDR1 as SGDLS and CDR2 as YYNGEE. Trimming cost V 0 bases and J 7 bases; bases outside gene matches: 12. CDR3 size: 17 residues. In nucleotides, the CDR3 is TGTGCCAGCAGCGTAGGGTCCGGGGGGGCGTTTGTAAATGAGCAGTTCTTC. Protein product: CASSVGSGGAFVNEQFF.

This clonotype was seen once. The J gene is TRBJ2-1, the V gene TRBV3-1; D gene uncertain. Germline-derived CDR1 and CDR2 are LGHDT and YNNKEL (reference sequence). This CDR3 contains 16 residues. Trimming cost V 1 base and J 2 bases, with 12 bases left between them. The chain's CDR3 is CASSQGPGSPYNEQFF. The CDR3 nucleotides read TGTGCCAGCAGCCAAGGACCAGGCAGCCCCTACAATGAGCAGTTCTTC.

This CDR3 is CASSFPGQGLGNVYGYTF. The CDR3 coding sequence is TGTGCCAGCAGCTTTCCGGGACAGGGTTTGGGGAATGTCTATGGCTACACCTTC. J is TRBJ1-2 and V is TRBV13; TRBD1 matches at 9 bases. The CDR3 contains 18 residues. The trim removed 3 bases at V and 4 bases at J, leaving 15 bases unmatched. Germline values: CDR1 PRHDT, CDR2 FYEKMQ (reference sequence).

The CDR3 here is CAWSVVARGGYTF. The CDR3 coding sequence is TGTGCCTGGAGTGTGGTTGCGAGGGGTGGCTACACCTTC. The chain carries TRBV30 and TRBJ1-2, with D tentatively TRBD1 (5 bases). The V end was cut by 0 bases, the J end by 7 bases, with 12 bases between. The CDR3 is 13 residues long. Germline V gene data show CDR1 as GTSNPN and CDR2 as SVGIG (reference sequence).

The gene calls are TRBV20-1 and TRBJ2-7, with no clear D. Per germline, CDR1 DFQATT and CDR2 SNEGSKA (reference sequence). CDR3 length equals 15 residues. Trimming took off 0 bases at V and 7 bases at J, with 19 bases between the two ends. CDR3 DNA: TGCAGTGCTAGAGATAGCAGGCGGACCTACAATGAGCAGTACTTC. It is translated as CSARDSRRTYNEQYF.

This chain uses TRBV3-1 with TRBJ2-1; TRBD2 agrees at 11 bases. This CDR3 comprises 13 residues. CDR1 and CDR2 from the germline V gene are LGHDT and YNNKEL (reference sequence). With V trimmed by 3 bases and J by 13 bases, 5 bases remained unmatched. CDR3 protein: CASSHTSGGTQFF. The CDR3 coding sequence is TGTGCCAGCAGCCATACTAGCGGGGGTACACAGTTCTTC.

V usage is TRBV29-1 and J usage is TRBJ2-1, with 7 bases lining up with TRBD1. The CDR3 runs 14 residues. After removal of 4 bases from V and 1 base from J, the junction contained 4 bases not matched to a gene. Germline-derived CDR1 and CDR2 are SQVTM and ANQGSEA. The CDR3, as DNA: TGCAGCGTTGGAGACAGGGCTTCCTACAATGAGCAGTTCTTC. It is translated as CSVGDRASYNEQFF.

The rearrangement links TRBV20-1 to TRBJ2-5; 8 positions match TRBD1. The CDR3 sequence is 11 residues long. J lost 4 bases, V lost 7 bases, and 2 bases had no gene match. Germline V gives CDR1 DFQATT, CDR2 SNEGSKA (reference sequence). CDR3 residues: CSGTGSETQYF. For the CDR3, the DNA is TGCAGTGGGACAGGGTCAGAGACCCAGTACTTC.

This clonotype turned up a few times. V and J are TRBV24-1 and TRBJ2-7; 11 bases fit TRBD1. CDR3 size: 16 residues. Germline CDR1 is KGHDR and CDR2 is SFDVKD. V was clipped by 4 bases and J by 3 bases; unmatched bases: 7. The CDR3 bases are TGTGCCACCAGTGAGACCCCGGGACAGGGGGACTACGAGCAGTACTTC. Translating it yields CATSETPGQGDYEQYF.

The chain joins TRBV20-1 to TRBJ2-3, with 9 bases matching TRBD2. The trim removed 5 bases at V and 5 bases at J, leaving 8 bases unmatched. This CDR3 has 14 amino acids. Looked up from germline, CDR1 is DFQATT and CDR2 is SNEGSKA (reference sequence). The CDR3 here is CSAGPLRGGDTQYF. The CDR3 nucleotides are TGCAGTGCTGGTCCCCTGCGGGGGGGAGATACGCAGTATTTT.

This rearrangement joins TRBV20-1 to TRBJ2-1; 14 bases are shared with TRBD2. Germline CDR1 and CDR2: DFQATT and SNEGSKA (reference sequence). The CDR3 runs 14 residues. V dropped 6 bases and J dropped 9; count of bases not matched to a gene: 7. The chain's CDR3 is CSASGTSGRGEQFF. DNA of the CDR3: TGCAGTGCCTCCGGGACTAGCGGGAGAGGTGAGCAGTTCTTC.

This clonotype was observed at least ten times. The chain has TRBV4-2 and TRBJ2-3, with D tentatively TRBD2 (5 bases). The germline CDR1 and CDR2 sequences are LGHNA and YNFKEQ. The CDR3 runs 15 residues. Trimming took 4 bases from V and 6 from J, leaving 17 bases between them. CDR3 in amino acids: CASSPQTTGGDTQYF. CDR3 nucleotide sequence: TGTGCCAGCAGCCCCCAGACTACGGGTGGGGATACGCAGTATTTT.

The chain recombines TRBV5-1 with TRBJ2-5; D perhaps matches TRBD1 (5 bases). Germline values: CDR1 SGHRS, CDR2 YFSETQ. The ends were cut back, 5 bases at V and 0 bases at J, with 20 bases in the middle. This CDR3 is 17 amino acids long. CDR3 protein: CASRKGAAEINQETQYF. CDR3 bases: TGCGCCAGCAGGAAAGGGGCGGCCGAAATAAACCAAGAGACCCAGTACTTC.

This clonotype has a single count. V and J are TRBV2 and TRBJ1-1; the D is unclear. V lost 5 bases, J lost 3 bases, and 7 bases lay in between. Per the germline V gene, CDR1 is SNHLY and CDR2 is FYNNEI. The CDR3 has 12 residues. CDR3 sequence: CASSWAYTEAFF. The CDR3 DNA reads TGTGCCAGCAGTTGGGCCTACACTGAAGCTTTCTTT. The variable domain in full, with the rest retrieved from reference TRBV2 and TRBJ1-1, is EPEVTQTPSHQVTQMGQEVILRCVPISNHLYFYWYRQILGQKVEFLVSFYNNEISEKSEIFDDQFSVERPDGSNFTLKIRSTKLEDSAMYFCASSWAYTEAFFGQGTRLTVV.

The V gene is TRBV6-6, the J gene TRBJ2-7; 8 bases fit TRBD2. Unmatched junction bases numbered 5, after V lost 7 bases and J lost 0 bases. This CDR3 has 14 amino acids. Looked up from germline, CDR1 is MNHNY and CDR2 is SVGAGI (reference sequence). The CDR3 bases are TGTGCCAGCACACCCAGCGGGAGCTCCTACGAGCAGTACTTC. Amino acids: CASTPSGSSYEQYF.